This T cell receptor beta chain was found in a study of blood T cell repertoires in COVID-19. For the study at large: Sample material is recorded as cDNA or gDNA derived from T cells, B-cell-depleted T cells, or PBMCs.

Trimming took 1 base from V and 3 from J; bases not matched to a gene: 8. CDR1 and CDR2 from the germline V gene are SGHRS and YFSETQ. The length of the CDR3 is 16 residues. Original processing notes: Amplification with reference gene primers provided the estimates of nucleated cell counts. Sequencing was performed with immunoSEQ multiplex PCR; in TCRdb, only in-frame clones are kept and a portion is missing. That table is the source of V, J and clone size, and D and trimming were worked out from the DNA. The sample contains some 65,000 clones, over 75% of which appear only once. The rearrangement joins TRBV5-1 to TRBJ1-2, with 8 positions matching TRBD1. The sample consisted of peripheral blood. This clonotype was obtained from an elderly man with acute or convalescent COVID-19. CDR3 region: CASSLTGGTGDYGYTF. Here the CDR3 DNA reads TGCGCCAGCAGCTTGACAGGGGGTACGGGGGACTATGGCTACACCTTC.